This T cell receptor (beta chain) was identified in a study of blood T cell repertoires in COVID-19 (dated by TCRdb to about 2020). Study-level background: The collaborator samples originated in the United States, Italy and Spain and spanned the acute and convalescent phases of COVID-19. Samples came from the ongoing ImmuneRACE study (first 160 participants) plus 1,254 subjects from 6 global collaborators. Deeply sampled blood TCRbeta repertoires from subjects exposed to, actively infected with, or recovered from COVID-19 were included in the dataset. The material from the prospective study consisted of cDNA or gDNA derived from T cells, B-cell-depleted T cells, or PBMCs. The repertoires were released in a freely available public database intended as a resource for research on the immune response to SARS-CoV-2. A de-identified subject ID, COVID-19 status, age in years and sex were almost always included in the sample metadata. Where available, HLA class I and class II types were obtained from metadata supplied by the sample provider rather than from assay-based typing. Results the study describes overall, beyond this receptor: The amount of clinical and demographic metadata varied by source and participant and was provided uncurated.

CDR1 and CDR2 were assigned from the germline V gene (reference sequence) as MNHEY and SMNVEV. The cysteine opens and the phenylalanine closes a CDR3 of 14 amino acids. Only the CDR3 DNA is retained, 42 bases long and in frame from the first base. V is clipped by 2 bases and J by 4 bases, and the sequence between their germline boundaries is 9 bases long. Whole blood was collected in K2EDTA tubes by collaborating institutions according to the institutions' own protocols. For TCRbeta analysis, collaborator samples were shipped as frozen whole blood, as isolated PBMCs, or as DNA extracted from either sample type. TCRbeta CDR3 regions were amplified from genomic DNA by means of the immunoSEQ Assay, a bias-controlled multiplex PCR. Under the source paper's analysis protocol: Within the assay, amplification of reference gene primers was used to estimate how many nucleated cells each sample contained. To quantify the absolute abundance of each unique TCRbeta CDR3 rearrangement, sequence reads were collapsed and filtered. Productive Simpson clonality was computed per sample as the square root of Simpson's diversity index over productive rearrangements. TCRdb limited this immuneACCESS table to in-frame rearrangements with V and J called. A share of clones is missing; checked studies link under half to unresolved V genes, and the rest is unexplained. That table furnishes V, J and clone size, whereas the DNA furnished D and trimming. The sample table lists about 120,000 clones, 75% to 90% of them with a count of one. Clones ranked in the top ten supply around 30% of the sample.

On this clone: The antigen it recognizes is unknown. No base quality values were provided; no much bigger clone lies one nucleotide off.

The sequence derives from a man between 65 and 85 years old with active or convalescent COVID-19. The sequence joins TRBV27 to TRBJ2-1; a weak D assignment points to TRBD1 (5 bases agree). Material for sequencing was peripheral blood. The bases are TGTGCCAGCAGTTTAAGACGGACATACAATGAGCAGTTCTTC. Translated, this is CASSLRRTYNEQFF.